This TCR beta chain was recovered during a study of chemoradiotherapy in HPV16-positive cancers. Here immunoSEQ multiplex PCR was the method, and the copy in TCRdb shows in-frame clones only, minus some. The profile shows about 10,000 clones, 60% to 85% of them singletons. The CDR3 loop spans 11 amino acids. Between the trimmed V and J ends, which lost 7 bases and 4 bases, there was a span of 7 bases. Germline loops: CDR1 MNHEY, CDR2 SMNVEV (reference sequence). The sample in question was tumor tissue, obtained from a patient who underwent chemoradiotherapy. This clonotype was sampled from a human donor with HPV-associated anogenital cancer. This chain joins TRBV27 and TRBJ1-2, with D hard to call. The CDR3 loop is CASKSFYGYTF. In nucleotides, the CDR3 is TGTGCCAGCAAATCTTTCTATGGCTACACCTTC.